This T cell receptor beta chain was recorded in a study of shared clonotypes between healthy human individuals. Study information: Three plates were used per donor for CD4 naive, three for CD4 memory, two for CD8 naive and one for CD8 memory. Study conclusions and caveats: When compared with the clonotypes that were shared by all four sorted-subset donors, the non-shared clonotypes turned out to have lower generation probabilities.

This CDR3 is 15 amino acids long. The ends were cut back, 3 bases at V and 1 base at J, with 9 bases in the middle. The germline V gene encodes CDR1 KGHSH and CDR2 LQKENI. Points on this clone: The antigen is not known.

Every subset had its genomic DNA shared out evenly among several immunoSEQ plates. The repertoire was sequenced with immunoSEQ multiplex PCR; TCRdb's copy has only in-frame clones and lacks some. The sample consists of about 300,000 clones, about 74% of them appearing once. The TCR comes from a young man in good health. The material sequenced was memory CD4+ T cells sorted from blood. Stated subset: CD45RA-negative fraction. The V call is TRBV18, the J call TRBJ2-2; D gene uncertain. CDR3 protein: CASSPFSLNTGELFF. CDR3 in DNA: TGTGCCAGCTCACCGTTCTCACTGAACACCGGGGAGCTGTTTTTT.